This section outlines one T cell receptor (beta chain) sequence together with its context. Its target is unknown. Each sample's TCRbeta library yielded on average approximately 41,000 productive templates. TCRdb's copy holds only in-frame clones and misses some; the assay was immunoSEQ multiplex PCR. The profile covers approximately 13,000 clones, with about 88% appearing a single time and 33% taken by the ten largest. The sample comes from a study of STAT3 mutations in large granular lymphocyte leukemia. Study at large: Roughly half the longitudinally sequenced T-LGLL patients had canonical STAT3 mutations. Study-wide results and limits: TCR clonotype switching after therapy occurred in about 30% of the 18 patients. Every T-LGLL patient had at least one immunodominant TCRbeta clonotype.

The CDR3 runs to 13 residues. The germline V gene has CDR1 MNHEY and CDR2 SVGAGI. V lost 5 bases and J lost 9, with 13 bases in between. Sequences were obtained from peripheral blood mononuclear cells. The genes are TRBV6-5 and TRBJ2-2; D is unresolved. The sequence was collected from a man in his forties or fifties with T-cell large granular lymphocyte leukemia. Some clones in this sample may be carry-over from other donors' samples. CDR3 in amino acids: CASSTPAVRELFF. The CDR3 DNA follows: TGTGCCAGCAGTACCCCCGCGGTCCGGGAGCTGTTTTTT.